Below, one TCR beta chain is given with its context. The antigen remains unidentified. Profiling relied on immunoSEQ multiplex PCR, and the TCRdb table lists in-frame clones only, not all of them. The table has about 130,000 clones, over 90% seen once; the top ten hold 5.5% to 8%. The data originate from a study of T cell responses to AZD1222 COVID-19 vaccine. Study results and limitations: Reports indicate that nearly half of spike-specific TCRs are directed at unmutated variant regions. Clonal diversity was possibly underestimated, and white British individuals and females predominated among donors. Seropositive status at baseline applied to only six AZD1222 recipients. Spike was spanned by vaccine-associated CD4 TCRs, which were dominant at 160-218 and 743-854.

CDR1 and CDR2 (germline): MNHEY, SVGAGI. V lost 4 bases and J lost 8, with 12 bases in between. There are 13 residues in the CDR3. The sample in question was peripheral blood, obtained on day 0 of AZD1222 vaccination. This clonotype was obtained from an adult in good health. The chain has TRBV6-5 and TRBJ2-1; D is tentatively TRBD1 or TRBD2 (5 bases each). In DNA, the CDR3 is TGTGCCAGCAGTTTGTATGTGGGGGATGAGCAGTTCTTC. This translates into CASSLYVGDEQFF.